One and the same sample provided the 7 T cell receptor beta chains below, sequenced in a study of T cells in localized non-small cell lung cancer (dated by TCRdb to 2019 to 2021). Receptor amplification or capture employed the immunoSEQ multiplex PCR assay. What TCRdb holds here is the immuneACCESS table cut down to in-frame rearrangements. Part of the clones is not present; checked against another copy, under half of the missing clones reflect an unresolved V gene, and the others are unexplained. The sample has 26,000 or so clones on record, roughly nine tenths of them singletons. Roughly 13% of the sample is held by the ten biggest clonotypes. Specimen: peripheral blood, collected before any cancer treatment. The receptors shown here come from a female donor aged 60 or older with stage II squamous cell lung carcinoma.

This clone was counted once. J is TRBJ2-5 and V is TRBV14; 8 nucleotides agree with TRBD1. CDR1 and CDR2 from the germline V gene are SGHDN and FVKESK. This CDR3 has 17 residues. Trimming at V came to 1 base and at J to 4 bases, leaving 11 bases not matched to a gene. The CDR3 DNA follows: TGTGCCAGCAGCCAAGCGTCCTGGACAGGGATTGGAGAGACCCAGTACTTC. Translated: CASSQASWTGIGETQYF.

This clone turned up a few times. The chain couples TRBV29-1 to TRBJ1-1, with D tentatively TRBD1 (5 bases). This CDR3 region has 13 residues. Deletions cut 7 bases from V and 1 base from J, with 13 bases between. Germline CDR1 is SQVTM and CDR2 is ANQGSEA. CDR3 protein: CSAQTATNTEAFF. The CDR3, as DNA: TGCAGCGCCCAGACAGCTACGAACACTGAAGCTTTCTTT. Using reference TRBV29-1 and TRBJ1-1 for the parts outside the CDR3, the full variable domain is SAVISQKPSRDICQRGTSLTIQCQVDSQVTMMFWYRQQPGQSLTLIATANQGSEATYESGFVIDKFPISRPNLTFSTLTVSNMSPEDSSIYLCSAQTATNTEAFFGQGTRLTVV.

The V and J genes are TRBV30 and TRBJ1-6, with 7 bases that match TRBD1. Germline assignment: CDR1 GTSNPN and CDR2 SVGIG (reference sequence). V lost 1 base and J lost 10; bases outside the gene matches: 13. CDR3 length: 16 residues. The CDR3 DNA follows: TGTGCCTGGAGTGGGGGAGGGGGCGCATTTGGCTCACCCCTCCACTTT. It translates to CAWSGGGGAFGSPLHF.

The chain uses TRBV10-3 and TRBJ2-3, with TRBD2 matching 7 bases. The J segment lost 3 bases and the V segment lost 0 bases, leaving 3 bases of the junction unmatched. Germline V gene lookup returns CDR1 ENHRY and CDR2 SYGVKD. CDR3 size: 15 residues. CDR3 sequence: CAISESGGGTDTQYF. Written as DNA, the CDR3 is TGTGCCATCAGTGAGTCGGGGGGAGGGACAGATACGCAGTATTTT.

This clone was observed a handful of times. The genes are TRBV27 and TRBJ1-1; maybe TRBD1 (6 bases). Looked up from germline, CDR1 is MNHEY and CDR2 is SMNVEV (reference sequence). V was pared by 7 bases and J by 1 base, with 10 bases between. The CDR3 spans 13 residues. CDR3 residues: CASKEQGNTEAFF. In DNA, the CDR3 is TGTGCCAGCAAAGAACAGGGGAACACTGAAGCTTTCTTT.

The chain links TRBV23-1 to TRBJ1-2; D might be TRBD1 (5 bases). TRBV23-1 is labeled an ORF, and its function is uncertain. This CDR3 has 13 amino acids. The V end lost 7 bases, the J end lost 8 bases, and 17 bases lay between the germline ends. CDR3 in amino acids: CASILGAGKGYTF. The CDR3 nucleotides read TGCGCCAGCATTCTCGGGGCGGGTAAGGGCTACACCTTC.

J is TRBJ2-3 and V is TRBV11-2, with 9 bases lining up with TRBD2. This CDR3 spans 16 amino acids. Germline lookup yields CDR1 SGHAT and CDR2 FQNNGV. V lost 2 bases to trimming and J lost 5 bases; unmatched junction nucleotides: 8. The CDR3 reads CASSLQSSGTGDTQYF. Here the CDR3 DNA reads TGTGCCAGCAGCTTACAGTCTAGCGGGACGGGAGATACGCAGTATTTT.